These T cell receptor beta chains were read from a single sample in a study of cytomegalovirus exposure and HLA in healthy donors. Some clones are missing from TCRdb's copy, which holds only in-frame ones; the method was immunoSEQ multiplex PCR. The repertoire holds about 120,000 clones, with 86% as singletons. The specimen sequenced was PBMCs. These receptor sequences come from a man aged 18 to 30 in good health and CMV-seronegative. Both conserved end residues are part of each CDR3. Fields, in order: J gene, D gene, clone size, V gene, CDR3 DNA, CDR3 protein. The D gene is left open where the match is weak. The size of a clone is reported for some rows only, either as once, few or many, or as a class for expanded clones.

j_gene: TRBJ2-3; d_gene: .; abundance: once; v_gene: TRBV2; CDR3nt: TGTGCCAGCAGTGACCCACAGGGGGATTATGGTAATAGCGGGGGCCTCACAGATACGCAGTATTTT; CDR3aa: CASSDPQGDYGNSGGLTDTQYF
j_gene: TRBJ2-7; d_gene: .; abundance: once; v_gene: TRBV6-5; CDR3nt: TGTGCCAGCAGTTCTCCGACAGGCCTATACGAGCAGTACTTC; CDR3aa: CASSSPTGLYEQYF
j_gene: TRBJ1-5; d_gene: .; abundance: .; v_gene: TRBV18; CDR3nt: TGTGCCAGCTCAGATAGGGACTTTCAGCCCCAGCATTTT; CDR3aa: CASSDRDFQPQHF
j_gene: TRBJ1-1; d_gene: TRBD1; abundance: .; v_gene: TRBV19; CDR3nt: TGTGCCAGTAGCCTGGGACAGTGGAACACTGAAGCTTTCTTT; CDR3aa: CASSLGQWNTEAFF
j_gene: TRBJ2-3; d_gene: .; abundance: .; v_gene: TRBV6-5; CDR3nt: TGTGCCAGCAGCCAAAGGGGGACCACAGATACGCAGTATTTT; CDR3aa: CASSQRGTTDTQYF
j_gene: TRBJ2-3; d_gene: TRBD2; abundance: .; v_gene: TRBV4-2; CDR3nt: TGTGCCAGCAGCCAAGATAGGACTAGCGCCCAGCAGTATTTT; CDR3aa: CASSQDRTSAQQYF
j_gene: TRBJ2-7; d_gene: .; abundance: .; v_gene: TRBV19; CDR3nt: TGTGCCAGTAGTCCCCGACCGGACCTGGGGGGCGAGCAGTACTTC; CDR3aa: CASSPRPDLGGEQYF
j_gene: TRBJ2-6; d_gene: .; abundance: .; v_gene: TRBV13; CDR3nt: TGTGCCAGCAGCTTAGAACAGGTTCGCACCGGGGCCAACGTCCTGACTTTC; CDR3aa: CASSLEQVRTGANVLTF
j_gene: TRBJ2-2; d_gene: TRBD1; abundance: .; v_gene: TRBV27; CDR3nt: TGTGCCAGCAGTCAGGGGGCGAACACCGGGGAGCTGTTTTTT; CDR3aa: CASSQGANTGELFF
j_gene: TRBJ1-2; d_gene: TRBD1; abundance: .; v_gene: TRBV6-1; CDR3nt: TGTGCCAGCAGTGAATCAGGGGGCTGGGATGGCTACACCTTC; CDR3aa: CASSESGGWDGYTF
j_gene: TRBJ1-2; d_gene: .; abundance: .; v_gene: TRBV28; CDR3nt: TGTGCCAGCAGGCAAACAGGGATTCGAGGCTACACCTTC; CDR3aa: CASRQTGIRGYTF
j_gene: TRBJ1-4; d_gene: TRBD1; abundance: .; v_gene: TRBV30; CDR3nt: TGTGCCTGGAGATTGGCGGCAGGGGGGGAAAAACTGTTTTTT; CDR3aa: CAWRLAAGGEKLFF
j_gene: TRBJ2-7; d_gene: .; abundance: .; v_gene: TRBV6-5; CDR3nt: TGTGCCAGCAGTTACTCGATCTCGAGCTCCTACGAGCAGTACTTC; CDR3aa: CASSYSISSSYEQYF
j_gene: TRBJ1-5; d_gene: .; abundance: .; v_gene: TRBV2; CDR3nt: TGTGCCAGCAGGGCGACGACAGTTACGGGGCCCCAGCATTTT; CDR3aa: CASRATTVTGPQHF
j_gene: TRBJ1-2; d_gene: TRBD1; abundance: .; v_gene: TRBV10-3; CDR3nt: TGTGCCAACTCATTCGAGGGGGCAAGGGGCTACACCTTC; CDR3aa: CANSFEGARGYTF
j_gene: TRBJ1-2; d_gene: TRBD1; abundance: .; v_gene: TRBV10-2; CDR3nt: TGCGCCAGCAGCCCGACAGGGGGCGGAGGCTATGGCTACACCTTC; CDR3aa: CASSPTGGGGYGYTF
j_gene: TRBJ2-1; d_gene: .; abundance: once; v_gene: TRBV18; CDR3nt: TGTGCCAGCTCACCACCGCTCGCGGAATCCTACAATGAGCAGTTCTTC; CDR3aa: CASSPPLAESYNEQFF
j_gene: TRBJ1-3; d_gene: .; abundance: .; v_gene: TRBV7-8; CDR3nt: TGTGCCAGCAGCCGGGGGGCGTCTGGAAACACCATATATTTT; CDR3aa: CASSRGASGNTIYF
j_gene: TRBJ2-6; d_gene: TRBD1; abundance: .; v_gene: TRBV7-9; CDR3nt: TGTGCCAGCAGCAAATCCGGGACAGGGTATCCTGGGGCCAACGTCCTGACTTTC; CDR3aa: CASSKSGTGYPGANVLTF
j_gene: TRBJ2-3; d_gene: TRBD2; abundance: .; v_gene: TRBV11-2; CDR3nt: TGTGCCAGCAGCTTAGGGCTAGCGGGAGGGACAGATACGCAGTATTTT; CDR3aa: CASSLGLAGGTDTQYF
j_gene: TRBJ1-6; d_gene: .; abundance: .; v_gene: TRBV19; CDR3nt: TGTGCCAGTAATAAGGGGTCGGTTAATTCACCCCTCCACTTT; CDR3aa: CASNKGSVNSPLHF
j_gene: TRBJ2-1; d_gene: TRBD2; abundance: .; v_gene: TRBV5-1; CDR3nt: TGCGCCAGCAGCTTGGAAGCGGGGGGGTTATACAATGAGCAGTTCTTC; CDR3aa: CASSLEAGGLYNEQFF
j_gene: TRBJ2-1; d_gene: TRBD2; abundance: .; v_gene: TRBV29-1; CDR3nt: TGCAGCGTCCTCGGGTCGGGGGGGCCGAATGAGCAGTTCTTC; CDR3aa: CSVLGSGGPNEQFF